One sample yielded the 9 T cell receptor beta chains listed below, sequenced in a study of cytomegalovirus exposure and HLA in healthy donors. 60 Vbeta and 13 Jbeta primers were used in PCR. Some clones are missing from TCRdb's copy, which holds only in-frame ones; the method was immunoSEQ multiplex PCR. The sample lists approximately 220,000 clones, 60% to 85% occurring once. Sequencing was carried out using PBMCs. These receptors all come from a man aged 40-55 years in good health and CMV-seronegative.

This clone occurred once. This chain links TRBV6-6 with TRBJ1-3; a weak D match, TRBD1 (5 bases). Germline lookup yields CDR1 MNHNY and CDR2 SVGAGI (reference sequence). V gave up 1 base and J gave up 1 base, with 11 bases separating them. The CDR3 has 16 amino acids. The CDR3 DNA reads as TGTGCCAGCAGTTACTGGGGGGGAGGGTCTGGAAACACCATATATTTT. This sequence encodes CASSYWGGGSGNTIYF.

This clone appeared once. This sequence joins TRBV7-3 and TRBJ2-3; 10 bases line up with TRBD2. V gave up 4 bases and J gave up 1 base; unmatched junction bases: 2. The germline V gene encodes CDR1 SGHTA and CDR2 FQGTGA. CDR3 size: 15 residues. CDR3: CASSSLAGGTDTQYF. In DNA form, the CDR3 reads TGTGCCAGCAGCTCGCTAGCGGGAGGCACAGATACGCAGTATTTT.

The rearrangement uses TRBV20-1 and TRBJ2-1, with D perhaps matching TRBD2 (5 bases). The CDR3 runs to 11 residues. V was cut by 0 bases and J by 14 bases, with 11 bases left in between. The germline gives CDR1 DFQATT, CDR2 SNEGSKA (reference sequence). The CDR3 region is CSARDLLAEFF. For the CDR3, the DNA is TGCAGTGCTAGAGATCTCCTAGCAGAGTTCTTC.

The chain recombines TRBV5-1 with TRBJ1-6, with 8 bases lining up with TRBD1. Germline CDR1 and CDR2: SGHRS and YFSETQ. This CDR3 region has 15 residues. V gave up 4 bases and J gave up 7 bases; unmatched junction bases: 7. The CDR3 spells CASSMDRAENSPLHF. The CDR3 DNA is TGCGCCAGCAGCATGGACAGGGCCGAAAATTCACCCCTCCACTTT.

This clone was seen a few times. The chain uses TRBV6-5 and TRBJ1-2; D gene ambiguous. The CDR3 runs to 14 residues. Germline assignment: CDR1 MNHEY and CDR2 SVGAGI. V was trimmed by 4 bases and J by 4 bases, leaving 13 bases between them. The chain's CDR3 is CASSSDGGSYGYTF. CDR3 sequence (DNA): TGTGCCAGCAGTTCGGACGGAGGCAGCTATGGCTACACCTTC.

The CDR3 protein is CASSRTGSLIQQYF. CDR3 sequence (DNA): TGTGCCAGCAGTCGGACCGGGAGCCTCATACAGCAGTACTTC. This chain joins TRBV28 and TRBJ2-7, with D possibly being TRBD2 (6 bases). The CDR3 sequence is 14 residues long. Germline V gives CDR1 MDHEN, CDR2 SYDVKM. Trimming cost V 5 bases and J 8 bases, with 19 bases left between them.

The genes are TRBV20-1 and TRBJ2-7, with D uncertain. Trimming stripped 4 bases from V and 6 bases from J, with 10 bases between. Looked up from germline, CDR1 is DFQATT and CDR2 is SNEGSKA (reference sequence). This CDR3 is built from 11 residues. The CDR3 loop is CSATLVSEQYF. CDR3 sequence (DNA): TGCAGTGCTACCCTGGTGAGCGAGCAGTACTTC.

CDR3 amino acids: CASSTSGSSNEQFF. The CDR3 DNA reads as TGTGCCAGCAGTACTAGCGGGAGTTCCAATGAGCAGTTCTTC. This chain uses TRBV28 with TRBJ2-1; 11 bases map to TRBD2. The CDR3 is 14 residues long. The trim removed 5 bases at V and 6 bases at J, leaving 3 bases unmatched. Germline V lookup: CDR1 MDHEN, CDR2 SYDVKM. The full variable domain, rest sourced from reference TRBV28 and TRBJ2-1, is DVKVTQSSRYLVKRTGEKVFLECVQDMDHENMFWYRQDPGLGLRLIYFSYDVKMKEKGDIPEGYSVSREKKERFSLILESASTNQTSMYLCASSTSGSSNEQFFGPGTRLTVL.

The chain carries TRBV5-1 and TRBJ2-5; 13 bases align to TRBD2. Germline CDR1 and CDR2: SGHRS and YFSETQ. Germline trimming cut 0 bases from V and 3 bases from J; bases unmatched to any gene: 2. The CDR3 consists of 16 residues. The CDR3 nucleotides read TGCGCCAGCAGCTTGGTTGGACTAGCGGGAGAAGAGACCCAGTACTTC. This translates into CASSLVGLAGEETQYF.